These 20 T cell receptor beta chains came from one sample sequenced in a study of T-cell memory formation after mild COVID-19. One entry per CDR3 protein, called by TCRdb with MiXCR from the 5' RACE reads. Of a few hundred thousand distinct CDR3 sequences in the sample, 16% were seen once. The source material was PBMCs or a T cell subset sorted from them (not recorded which). The receptors here all came from a man younger than 35 who had mild COVID-19 (a few samples of this study predate the infection). Cell type and time point are not known.

J is TRBJ1-2 and V is TRBV5-1; TRBD1 matches 10 bases. The V gene's germline CDR1 is SGHRS and CDR2 YFSETQ. The CDR3 has 16 amino acids. Trimming cost V 2 bases and J 6 bases; bases outside gene matches: 10. CDR3 bases: TGCGCCAGCAGCTTAAACCGGGACAGGGGTACGGATGGCTACACCTTC. It codes for CASSLNRDRGTDGYTF.

As concerns this clonotype: At one end the junction does not follow the germline gene, possibly because of a read error. The chain recombines TRBV25-1 with TRBJ2-3; the D is unclear. The CDR3 has 12 amino acids. CDR1 MGHDK and CDR2 SYGVNS come from the germline V gene. The CDR3 bases are TGTGACAGCAGTATCGACACAGATACGCAGTATTTT. Protein product: CDSSIDTDTQYF. Filled out from reference TRBV25-1 and TRBJ2-3, the complete variable domain reads EADIYQTPRYLVIGTGKKITLECSQTMGHDKMYWYQQDPGMELHLIHYSYGVNSTEKGDLSSESTVSRIRTEHFPLTLESARPSHTSQYLCDSSIDTDTQYFGPGTRLTVL.

The chain links TRBV19 to TRBJ1-5, with a weak D call TRBD1 (5 bases). The germline V and J ends were trimmed by 6 bases and 4 bases, with 10 bases remaining between them. This CDR3 has 13 amino acids. Germline V lookup: CDR1 LNHDA, CDR2 SQIVND (reference sequence). CDR3 protein: CASRRQTNQPQHF. In DNA, the CDR3 is TGTGCCAGTAGAAGACAGACGAATCAGCCCCAGCATTTT.

The CDR3 sequence: CASSDGWGTEAFF. The CDR3 coding sequence is TGTGCCAGCAGCGACGGGTGGGGCACTGAAGCTTTCTTT. The rearrangement uses TRBV28 and TRBJ1-1; D gene unclear. Trimming stripped 6 bases from V and 4 bases from J, with 12 bases between. CDR1 is MDHEN, CDR2 SYDVKM, per germline. The CDR3 consists of 13 residues.

V gene TRBV29-1 combines with J gene TRBJ2-7; the D gene could be TRBD1 or TRBD2 (5 bases each). This CDR3 has 13 amino acids. The germline V and J ends were trimmed by 5 bases and 6 bases, with 17 bases remaining between them. Germline V gene sequence: CDR1 SQVTM, CDR2 ANQGSEA. The CDR3 coding sequence is TGCAGCGTTTCGGGGCAGTTGTATGTCGAGCAGTACTTC. Its translation: CSVSGQLYVEQYF.

The chain uses TRBV5-6 and TRBJ2-1; 9 bases are a match to TRBD2. The germline gives CDR1 SGHDT, CDR2 YYEEEE. The CDR3 extends over 15 amino acids. The junction had 6 bases not matched to a gene; V was cut back by 4 bases and J by 4 bases. The CDR3 here is CASSPTSGLYNEQFF. For the CDR3, the DNA is TGTGCCAGCAGCCCGACTAGCGGCCTATACAATGAGCAGTTCTTC.

This clonotype was seen a handful of times. This chain uses TRBV20-1 with TRBJ2-5; 8 nucleotides agree with TRBD2. CDR3 length equals 13 residues. The V and J ends lost 5 bases and 7 bases, in that order; junction bases with no gene match: 9. Germline-derived CDR1 and CDR2 are DFQATT and SNEGSKA (reference sequence). The CDR3 is CSAPPAGARTQYF. The CDR3 region has the DNA TGCAGTGCTCCCCCAGCGGGGGCCCGGACCCAGTACTTC.

The J gene is TRBJ1-1, the V gene TRBV13; D is perhaps TRBD1 (6 bases). There are 15 residues in the CDR3. V was clipped by 1 base and J by 0 bases, with 9 bases between them. CDR1 and CDR2 from the germline V gene are PRHDT and FYEKMQ (reference sequence). The CDR3 is CASSLARDMNTEAFF. The CDR3 DNA is TGTGCCAGCAGCTTAGCGCGGGACATGAACACTGAAGCTTTCTTT. Together with reference TRBV13 and TRBJ1-1, the CDR3 gives the full variable domain: AAGVIQSPRHLIKEKRETATLKCYPIPRHDTVYWYQQGPGQDPQFLISFYEKMQSDKGSIPDRFSAQQFSDYHSELNMSSLELGDSALYFCASSLARDMNTEAFFGQGTRLTVV.

The genes are TRBV4-3 and TRBJ2-3; tentatively, D is TRBD1 or TRBD2 (5 bases each). The V end was cut by 7 bases, the J end by 7 bases, with 18 bases between. CDR3 size: 14 residues. The germline gives CDR1 LGHNA, CDR2 YSLEER. In nucleotides, the CDR3 is TGCGCCAGCATCTCGACCGGGACCTCCTATACGCAGTATTTT. Translating gives CASISTGTSYTQYF.

The chain joins TRBV27 to TRBJ2-7; 10 bases line up with TRBD1. Germline V gene data show CDR1 as MNHEY and CDR2 as SMNVEV (reference sequence). CDR3 length equals 13 residues. After removal of 5 bases from V and 6 bases from J, the junction contained 4 bases not matched to a gene. Here the CDR3 DNA reads TGTGCCAGCAGTCCCGGGACAGGGGTCGAGCAGTACGTC. Translation gives CASSPGTGVEQYV.

The chain carries TRBV7-8 and TRBJ2-7, with 7 bases that match TRBD1. Germline V gene data show CDR1 as SGHVS and CDR2 as FQNEAQ. The CDR3 extends over 13 amino acids. Trimming removed 5 bases from V and 5 bases from J; junction bases left unmatched: 6. CDR3 coding DNA: TGTGCCAGCAGCAGTGATGACAGGGACGAGCAGTACGTC. As protein: CASSSDDRDEQYV.

The chain has TRBV6-5 and TRBJ2-1; 16 bases match TRBD2. The CDR3 has 16 residues. Germline V gene sequence: CDR1 MNHEY, CDR2 SVGAGI. V dropped 6 bases and J dropped 8; count of bases not matched to a gene: 7. The CDR3 here is CASRGTSGGALHEQFF. Here the CDR3 DNA reads TGTGCCAGCAGGGGGACTAGCGGGGGGGCCCTCCATGAGCAGTTCTTC.

This clonotype was seen a handful of times. The chain couples TRBV11-2 to TRBJ2-1, with 9 bases fitting TRBD1. This CDR3 region has 15 residues. Germline CDR1 is SGHAT and CDR2 is FQNNGV. The trim removed 5 bases at V and 4 bases at J, leaving 6 bases unmatched. CDR3 coding DNA: TGTGCCAGCAGCCCTGGGACAGGGCGGTACAATGAGCAGTTCTTC. Its translation: CASSPGTGRYNEQFF.

This clonotype was recorded many times. The chain links TRBV14 to TRBJ1-2; D remains ambiguous. Looked up from germline, CDR1 is SGHDN and CDR2 is FVKESK. V was cut by 3 bases and J by 4 bases, with 9 bases left in between. This CDR3 has 13 residues. CDR3 sequence: CASSHGPTYGYTF. CDR3 nucleotide sequence: TGTGCCAGCAGCCACGGACCGACCTATGGCTACACCTTC. Full variable domain (outside the CDR3, taken from reference TRBV14 and TRBJ1-2): EAGVTQFPSHSVIEKGQTVTLRCDPISGHDNLYWYRRVMGKEIKFLLHFVKESKQDESGMPNNRFLAERTGGTYSTLKVQPAELEDSGVYFCASSHGPTYGYTFGSGTRLTVV.

This clonotype came up a few times. The chain combines TRBV5-1 with TRBJ2-3; 8 bases line up with TRBD1. Per the germline V gene, CDR1 is SGHRS and CDR2 is YFSETQ. CDR3 size: 16 residues. With 4 bases clipped from V and 5 bases from J, the junction kept 12 bases outside the gene matches. The CDR3 reads CASSRLGTGALDTQYF. Written as DNA, the CDR3 is TGCGCCAGCAGCCGGCTCGGGACAGGAGCTTTAGATACGCAGTATTTT.

The chain links TRBV4-3 to TRBJ2-2; weak D call: TRBD1 (5 bases). This CDR3 comprises 13 residues. Trimming pared 4 bases from V and 7 bases from J, leaving 10 bases between. Per germline, CDR1 LGHNA and CDR2 YSLEER. Here the CDR3 DNA reads TGCGCCAGCAGCCTGCACGACAGCGGGGAGCTGTTTTTT. It codes for CASSLHDSGELFF.

This clonotype was observed a few times. CDR3 DNA sequence: TGTGCCAGCACCAAAGGGGGGGATTATGGCTACACCTTC. This encodes CASTKGGDYGYTF. The chain uses TRBV9 and TRBJ1-2; D may be TRBD1 (6 bases). V dropped 6 bases and J dropped 5 bases, with 14 bases sitting between them. The germline V gene encodes CDR1 SGDLS and CDR2 YYNGEE. The length of the CDR3 is 13 residues. The full variable domain, rest sourced from reference TRBV9 and TRBJ1-2, is DSGVTQTPKHLITATGQRVTLRCSPRSGDLSVYWYQQSLDQGLQFLIQYYNGEERAKGNILERFSAQQFPDLHSELNLSSLELGDSALYFCASTKGGDYGYTFGSGTRLTVV.

The table lists this clonotype with a few counts. V usage is TRBV28 and J usage is TRBJ2-1; TRBD1 matches 10 bases. Germline trimming cut 6 bases from V and 6 bases from J; bases unmatched to any gene: 5. Looked up from germline, CDR1 is MDHEN and CDR2 is SYDVKM. The CDR3 has 14 amino acids. In DNA form, the CDR3 reads TGTGCCAGCAGCTGGACAGGGGGGGCCAATGAGCAGTTCTTC. Translating it yields CASSWTGGANEQFF.

CDR3 amino acids: CASSPVEGTDTQYF. DNA for the CDR3: TGTGCCAGCTCACCAGTTGAGGGCACAGATACGCAGTATTTT. The chain employs TRBV18 and TRBJ2-3, with no clear D. The V and J ends lost 2 bases and 1 base respectively, with 7 bases between them. From germline, CDR1 is KGHSH and CDR2 LQKENI. This CDR3 comprises 14 residues.

In its sample, this clonotype was seen a few times. Being one base from a much bigger clone, this may be a read error. This chain links TRBV12-3 or TRBV12-4 with TRBJ1-1; no definite D call. CDR3 length equals 11 residues. CDR3 nucleotides: TGTGCCAACAGTTTAGCGGTTGAAGCTTTCTTT. This translates into CANSLAVEAFF.